Sequencing of this T cell receptor (beta chain) was carried out in a study of T cells after yellow fever vaccination. General study points: Abundant clonotypes from the bulk population could contaminate FACS-sorted repertoires. The secondary T-cell response peaked on day 5, not day 15, but was weaker.

This clonotype has more than one count but fewer than ten. Antigen specificity is unknown. The germline CDR1 and CDR2 sequences are SGHTA and FQGTGA. CDR3 length: 17 residues. V gave up 4 bases and J gave up 4 bases; unmatched junction bases: 6. Making TCR cDNA involved 5'RACE template switching, which added UMIs and a universal primer site. TCRdb ran MiXCR on the 5' RACE reads and lists one entry per CDR3 protein. Of about 99,000 distinct CDR3 sequences listed, roughly 5.2% are singletons. The V and J genes are TRBV7-3 and TRBJ2-1; 14 bases fit TRBD2. The sequences come from CD8+ T cells sorted from PBMCs, collected 10 days after the yellow fever booster vaccination. The receptor was derived from a man aged 18-30 years who received the YFV17D yellow fever vaccine. The CDR3 sequence: CASSSGLAGGPYNEQFF. The CDR3 DNA reads as TGTGCCAGCAGCTCCGGACTAGCGGGGGGTCCGTACAATGAGCAGTTCTTC. The variable domain in full, with the rest retrieved from reference TRBV7-3 and TRBJ2-1, is GAGVSQTPSNKVTEKGKYVELRCDPISGHTALYWYRQSLGQGPEFLIYFQGTGAADDSGLPNDRFFAVRPEGSVSTLKIQRTERGDSAVYLCASSSGLAGGPYNEQFFGPGTRLTVL.